The rows below give T cell receptor beta chains drawn from one sample of a study of breast tumors, draining lymph nodes, adjacent tissues. TCRdb reanalysed the multiplex PCR reads using MiXCR and keeps one entry per CDR3 protein. The sample records 200,000 to 250,000 distinct CDR3 sequences, roughly a third being singletons. The sample consisted of axillary lymph node tissue. These receptors originate from a female donor with breast cancer. Some clones in this sample may be carry-over from other donors' samples. Each CDR3 is given with its conserved first and last residue. The D gene is left open where the match is weak. Where a row states a size, it is once, few, many or the class of an expanded clone; other rows omit it.

V: TRBV7-3; size: many; J: TRBJ2-5; length: 13; D: .; DNA: TGTGCCAGCAGCTTAACACGGGGGGAGACCCAGTACTTC; CDR3: CASSLTRGETQYF
V: TRBV24-1; size: .; J: TRBJ2-3; length: 13; D: .; DNA: TGTGCCACCAGTGATAGGGGCACAGATACGCAGTATTTT; CDR3: CATSDRGTDTQYF
V: TRBV20-1; size: many; J: TRBJ2-3; length: 15; D: TRBD2; DNA: TGCAGTGCTAGTGGTAGCGGGGGGGGGACAGATACGCAGTATTTT; CDR3: CSASGSGGGTDTQYF
V: TRBV2; size: .; J: TRBJ2-6; length: 18; D: .; DNA: TGTGCCAGCAGTGAAGTCAGGGCGGGTTACTCTGGGGCCAACGTCCTGACTTTC; CDR3: CASSEVRAGYSGANVLTF
V: TRBV20-1; size: many; J: TRBJ2-1; length: 14; D: TRBD2; DNA: TGCAGTGCTAGAGAGCCTAGCGGATACAATGAGCAGTTCTTC; CDR3: CSAREPSGYNEQFF
V: TRBV7-9; size: many; J: TRBJ2-7; length: 17; D: .; DNA: TGTGCCAGCAGCCCTCCCATCGCCGGGAGCAAGTACTACGAGCAGTACTTC; CDR3: CASSPPIAGSKYYEQYF
V: TRBV7-9; size: many; J: TRBJ2-1; length: 15; D: TRBD2; DNA: TGTGCCAGCAGCAAAACTAGCGGGAGAAACAATGAGCAGTTCTTC; CDR3: CASSKTSGRNNEQFF
V: TRBV20-1; size: many; J: TRBJ2-1; length: 10; D: .; DNA: TGCAGTGCTAGAGACAATGAGCAGTTCTTC; CDR3: CSARDNEQFF
V: TRBV7-3; size: few; J: TRBJ2-3; length: 15; D: .; DNA: TGTGCCAGCAGCTTAAGCGTAAGCTCCTACAATGAGCAGTATTTT; CDR3: CASSLSVSSYNEQYF
V: TRBV7-2; size: few; J: TRBJ1-1; length: 14; D: .; DNA: TGTGCCAGCAGCTTAGTAGGATCCAACACTGAAGCTTTCTTT; CDR3: CASSLVGSNTEAFF
V: TRBV27; size: .; J: TRBJ2-5; length: 16; D: TRBD1; DNA: TGTGCCAGCAGTTCCGGGACAGGGGGATCCCAAGAGACCCAGTACTTC; CDR3: CASSSGTGGSQETQYF
V: TRBV20-1; size: few; J: TRBJ1-4; length: 15; D: .; DNA: TGCAGTGCTAGATGGGGGACTGGGAGGGCTGAAAAACTGTTTTTT; CDR3: CSARWGTGRAEKLFF
V: TRBV27; size: .; J: TRBJ1-4; length: 16; D: .; DNA: TGTGCCAGCAGCTCCCACCCGGTGGACGGTGATGAAAAACTGTTTTTT; CDR3: CASSSHPVDGDEKLFF
V: TRBV6-1; size: many; J: TRBJ1-4; length: 13; D: .; DNA: TGTGCCAGCAGTTCACCCGATGGGGAAAAACTGTTTTTT; CDR3: CASSSPDGEKLFF
V: TRBV4-2; size: many; J: TRBJ1-4; length: 14; D: .; DNA: TGTGCCAGCAGCCAAGGGGGCAGATACGAAAAACTGTTTTTT; CDR3: CASSQGGRYEKLFF
V: TRBV9; size: many; J: TRBJ2-3; length: 15; D: .; DNA: TGTGCCAGCAGCGTAGGGGTGGGGCCCACAGATACGCAGTATTTT; CDR3: CASSVGVGPTDTQYF
V: TRBV10-2; size: many; J: TRBJ2-2; length: 16; D: TRBD1; DNA: TGCGCCAGCAGTGACAGGCAGGGGGTTCGCACCGGGGAGCTGTTTTTT; CDR3: CASSDRQGVRTGELFF
V: TRBV7-2; size: few; J: TRBJ2-5; length: 16; D: TRBD2; DNA: TGTGCCAGCAGCTCCCAGGCTAGCGGGGCTAAAGAGACCCAGTACTTC; CDR3: CASSSQASGAKETQYF
V: TRBV7-9; size: .; J: TRBJ2-1; length: 14; D: TRBD2; DNA: TGTGCCAGCAGCTCTCCCCGGGGGGATAATGAGCAGTTCTTC; CDR3: CASSSPRGDNEQFF
V: TRBV5-1; size: many; J: TRBJ2-3; length: 15; D: TRBD1; DNA: TGCGCCAGCAGCCCCGACAGGGGGTTGCCAGATACGCAGTATTTT; CDR3: CASSPDRGLPDTQYF
V: TRBV19; size: many; J: TRBJ2-2; length: 15; D: TRBD2; DNA: TGTGCCAGTAGTATAGGTAGCGGGAGGTCCGGGGAGCTGTTTTTT; CDR3: CASSIGSGRSGELFF
V: TRBV6-1; size: many; J: TRBJ1-4; length: 14; D: .; DNA: TGTGCCAGCACGGGCGGGGCAACTAATGAAAAACTGTTTTTT; CDR3: CASTGGATNEKLFF
V: TRBV7-2; size: many; J: TRBJ2-3; length: 14; D: .; DNA: TGTGCCAGCAGCTTGCAGGCTGTGGGGGATACGCAGTATTTT; CDR3: CASSLQAVGDTQYF
V: TRBV7-8; size: .; J: TRBJ2-3; length: 16; D: .; DNA: TGTGCCAGCAGCTTAGGGGTGACGACTAGCACAGATACGCAGTATTTT; CDR3: CASSLGVTTSTDTQYF
V: TRBV7-6; size: many; J: TRBJ2-7; length: 15; D: TRBD2; DNA: TGTGCCAGCAGCTTAACACTAGCGGGAGCCCACGAGCAGTACTTC; CDR3: CASSLTLAGAHEQYF
V: TRBV6-4; size: few; J: TRBJ2-2; length: 13; D: .; DNA: TGTGCCAGCAGCGACAAGAACACCGGGGAGCTGTTTTTT; CDR3: CASSDKNTGELFF
V: TRBV27; size: many; J: TRBJ1-4; length: 14; D: .; DNA: TGTGCCAGCAGTCCCATCCAGGAGGGTGAAAAACTGTTTTTT; CDR3: CASSPIQEGEKLFF
V: TRBV5-1; size: many; J: TRBJ2-1; length: 15; D: .; DNA: TGCGCCAGCAGCTTGGCCCCGGGAATCGGCAATGAGCAGTTCTTC; CDR3: CASSLAPGIGNEQFF
V: TRBV2; size: many; J: TRBJ1-5; length: 12; D: .; DNA: TGTGCCAGCAGCAGGGATACTCAGCCCCAGCATTTT; CDR3: CASSRDTQPQHF
V: TRBV12-3/TRBV12-4; size: many; J: TRBJ2-1; length: 15; D: TRBD2; DNA: TGTGCCAGCACCCCTCCAGCGGGAGTTGGGGTTGAGCAGTTCTTC; CDR3: CASTPPAGVGVEQFF
V: TRBV18; size: many; J: TRBJ2-1; length: 14; D: .; DNA: TGTGCCAGCTCACCAAGGGACGGGTTCAATGAGCAGTTCTTC; CDR3: CASSPRDGFNEQFF
V: TRBV12-3/TRBV12-4; size: many; J: TRBJ2-3; length: 15; D: TRBD2; DNA: TGTGCCAGCAGTTTACGGCGGGGGGGCGCAGATACGCAGTATTTT; CDR3: CASSLRRGGADTQYF
V: TRBV19; size: .; J: TRBJ1-2; length: 11; D: .; DNA: TGTGCCAGTAGACTGCTTGGAGGCTACACCTTC; CDR3: CASRLLGGYTF
V: TRBV12-3/TRBV12-4; size: .; J: TRBJ1-2; length: 14; D: .; DNA: TGTGCCAGCAGCCCCTTGACAGTATTCTATGGCTACACCTTC; CDR3: CASSPLTVFYGYTF
V: TRBV5-1; size: many; J: TRBJ1-5; length: 14; D: .; DNA: TGCGCCAGCAGCTTGGAGTCTAGCAATCAGCCCCAGCATTTT; CDR3: CASSLESSNQPQHF
V: TRBV2; size: many; J: TRBJ2-3; length: 14; D: .; DNA: TGTGCCAGCAGTGGGGCCCACAGCACAGATACGCAGTATTTT; CDR3: CASSGAHSTDTQYF
V: TRBV11-2; size: .; J: TRBJ2-2; length: 17; D: TRBD2; DNA: TGTGCCAGCAGCATCGGGACTAGCGGGGGCCACACCGGGGAGCTGTTTTTT; CDR3: CASSIGTSGGHTGELFF
V: TRBV5-4; size: few; J: TRBJ2-3; length: 15; D: TRBD2; DNA: TGTGCCAGCAGCTCGGGACTAGCCGGGGGGGATACGCAGTATTTT; CDR3: CASSSGLAGGDTQYF
V: TRBV2; size: many; J: TRBJ2-7; length: 17; D: .; DNA: TGTGCCAGCAGTGAAGCTTCCACCGGGATACGGACATACGAGCAGTACTTC; CDR3: CASSEASTGIRTYEQYF
V: TRBV7-2; size: .; J: TRBJ1-5; length: 13; D: .; DNA: TGTGCCAGCAGCTTGACGGGAATCAACCCCCAGCATTTT; CDR3: CASSLTGINPQHF
V: TRBV7-9; size: many; J: TRBJ2-2; length: 15; D: .; DNA: TGTGCCAGCAGCTCGTCCTGGGTGAACACCGGGGAGCTGTTTTTT; CDR3: CASSSSWVNTGELFF
V: TRBV19; size: .; J: TRBJ1-1; length: 17; D: .; DNA: TGTGCCAGTAGTATTTATCCCGGACGGACGATGAACACTGAAGCTTTCTTT; CDR3: CASSIYPGRTMNTEAFF
V: TRBV20-1; size: .; J: TRBJ1-4; length: 15; D: .; DNA: TGCAGTGCTCCTCTGGCGGGAGACTTTAATGAAAAACTGTTTTTT; CDR3: CSAPLAGDFNEKLFF
V: TRBV20-1; size: many; J: TRBJ1-5; length: 13; D: TRBD1; DNA: TGCAGTGCTACGGGACAGCCGAATCAGCCCCAGCATTTT; CDR3: CSATGQPNQPQHF
V: TRBV7-9; size: many; J: TRBJ1-3; length: 12; D: .; DNA: TGTGCCAGCAGCTTAGAGGCGGGACGCCCCTATTTT; CDR3: CASSLEAGRPYF
V: TRBV20-1; size: many; J: TRBJ2-1; length: 13; D: TRBD2; DNA: TGCAGTGCTGAAAAAGCGGGGTACAATGAGCAGTTCTTC; CDR3: CSAEKAGYNEQFF
V: TRBV6-5; size: .; J: TRBJ2-5; length: 14; D: TRBD2; DNA: TGTGCCAGAAGACTAGCGGGCAGTTCAAGGGCCCAGTACTTC; CDR3: CARRLAGSSRAQYF
V: TRBV20-1; size: .; J: TRBJ1-6; length: 16; D: .; DNA: TGCAGTGCTAGGGGAGCGGGAGGGCTGGATAATTCACCCCTCCACTTT; CDR3: CSARGAGGLDNSPLHF
V: TRBV7-8; size: few; J: TRBJ1-1; length: 15; D: .; DNA: TGTGCCAGCAGCTTGAACAGGGCAATGAACACTGAAGCTTTCTTT; CDR3: CASSLNRAMNTEAFF
V: TRBV11-3; size: many; J: TRBJ2-5; length: 14; D: TRBD2; DNA: TGTGCCAGCAGACCCCTAGCGGGAGGAGAGACCCAGTACTTC; CDR3: CASRPLAGGETQYF
V: TRBV5-1; size: .; J: TRBJ1-1; length: 13; D: .; DNA: TGCGCCAGCAGGTTTACATTGAACACTGAAGCTTTCTTT; CDR3: CASRFTLNTEAFF
V: TRBV5-4; size: few; J: TRBJ2-2; length: 16; D: TRBD2; DNA: TGTGCCAGCAGCTCACCGGGACTAGGGCCTGCCGGGGAGCTGTTTTTT; CDR3: CASSSPGLGPAGELFF
V: TRBV18; size: .; J: TRBJ1-3; length: 14; D: TRBD1; DNA: TGTGCCAGCTCACCTTCGGGACAGGGGGACACCATATATTTT; CDR3: CASSPSGQGDTIYF
V: TRBV28; size: few; J: TRBJ2-2; length: 14; D: .; DNA: TGTGCCAGCAGTTTGGGCCAGGGGATCGGGGAGCTGTTTTTT; CDR3: CASSLGQGIGELFF
V: TRBV5-8; size: .; J: TRBJ2-1; length: 15; D: TRBD2; DNA: TGTGCCAGCAGCTTGGAACTAGCGGGAGTCGTTGAGCAGTTCTTC; CDR3: CASSLELAGVVEQFF
V: TRBV4-3; size: .; J: TRBJ2-3; length: 19; D: TRBD2; DNA: TGCGCCAGCAGCCAAGATCGAGCGGGGGACCCACCAAGCACAGATACGCAGTATTTT; CDR3: CASSQDRAGDPPSTDTQYF
V: TRBV12-3/TRBV12-4; size: .; J: TRBJ2-6; length: 15; D: .; DNA: TGTGCCAGCAGTGACCAGGGGGGGGGGGCCAACGTCCTGACTTTC; CDR3: CASSDQGGGANVLTF
V: TRBV20-1; size: .; J: TRBJ1-4; length: 12; D: .; DNA: TGCAGTTTCCAGGGGTTTAATGAAAAACTGTTTTTT; CDR3: CSFQGFNEKLFF